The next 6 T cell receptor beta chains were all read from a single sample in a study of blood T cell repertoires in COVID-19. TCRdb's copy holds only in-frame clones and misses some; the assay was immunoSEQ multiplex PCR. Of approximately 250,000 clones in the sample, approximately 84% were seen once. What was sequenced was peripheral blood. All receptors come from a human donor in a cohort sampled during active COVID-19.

DNA of the CDR3: TGTGCCAGCAGCCCCCAGGTGAGGGCAGGATGGGAGACCCAGTACTTC. Translation gives CASSPQVRAGWETQYF. The chain recombines TRBV7-2 with TRBJ2-5; D is perhaps TRBD2 (5 bases). V was shortened by 5 bases and J by 5 bases, with 21 bases between the two germline ends. This CDR3 spans 16 amino acids. Germline V gene sequence: CDR1 SGHTA, CDR2 FQGNSA.

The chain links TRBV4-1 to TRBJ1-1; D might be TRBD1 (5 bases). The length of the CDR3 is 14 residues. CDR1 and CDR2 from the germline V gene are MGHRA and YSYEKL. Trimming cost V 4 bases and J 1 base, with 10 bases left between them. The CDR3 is CASSLLTANTEAFF. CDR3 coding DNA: TGCGCCAGCAGCCTTTTGACAGCGAACACTGAAGCTTTCTTT.

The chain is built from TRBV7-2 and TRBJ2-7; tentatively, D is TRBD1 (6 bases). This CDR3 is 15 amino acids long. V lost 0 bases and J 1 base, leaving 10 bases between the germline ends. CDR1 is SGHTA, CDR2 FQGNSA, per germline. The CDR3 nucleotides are TGTGCCAGCAGCTTAGCATTGGGACAATCCTACGAGCAGTACTTC. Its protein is CASSLALGQSYEQYF.

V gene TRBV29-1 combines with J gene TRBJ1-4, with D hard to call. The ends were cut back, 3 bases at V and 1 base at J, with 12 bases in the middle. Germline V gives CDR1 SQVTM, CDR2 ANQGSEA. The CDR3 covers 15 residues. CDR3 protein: CSVEWVRETNEKLFF. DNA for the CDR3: TGCAGCGTTGAGTGGGTGAGGGAAACTAATGAAAAACTGTTTTTT.

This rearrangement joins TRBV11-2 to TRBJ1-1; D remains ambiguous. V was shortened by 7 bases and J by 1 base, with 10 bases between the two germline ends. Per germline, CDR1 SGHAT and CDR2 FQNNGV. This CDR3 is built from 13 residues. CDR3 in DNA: TGTGCCAGCACCAGGTTGGAGAACACTGAAGCTTTCTTT. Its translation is CASTRLENTEAFF.

CDR3 nucleotides: TGTGCCAGCTCACGACGGGGGGGCCAGGACAATGAGCAGTTCTTC. This encodes CASSRRGGQDNEQFF. The chain is built from TRBV18 and TRBJ2-1, with TRBD2 identical over 8 bases. CDR3 length: 15 residues. The V gene end was trimmed by 4 bases and the J gene end by 5 bases; junction bases not matched to a gene: 7. Per the germline V gene, CDR1 is KGHSH and CDR2 is LQKENI.